What follows are 32 T cell receptor beta chains derived from one specimen sequenced in a study of T cell responses to AZD1222 COVID-19 vaccine. Sequencing was performed with immunoSEQ multiplex PCR; in TCRdb, only in-frame clones are kept and a portion is missing. This sample has 110,000 to 150,000 clones, with roughly nine tenths found just once. The sample was peripheral blood, taken on day 0 of AZD1222 vaccination. The receptors shown here come from an adult in good health.

In this sample, this clone is large (0.1 to 1%). The V and J genes are TRBV6-5 and TRBJ1-5, with D possibly TRBD1 on 5 matching bases. Trimming left V 6 bases short and J 4 bases short, with 16 bases between. Germline V lookup: CDR1 MNHEY, CDR2 SVGAGI. The CDR3 loop spans 15 amino acids. The CDR3 nucleotides are TGTGCCAGCAGCCCCAGCGGGGGATCAAATCAGCCCCAGCATTTT. Amino acid sequence: CASSPSGGSNQPQHF.

This chain links TRBV27 with TRBJ2-1; D is unclear. The V and J ends lost 4 bases and 7 bases respectively, with 11 bases between them. Looked up from germline, CDR1 is MNHEY and CDR2 is SMNVEV (reference sequence). CDR3 length equals 13 residues. CDR3 sequence: CASSSPLGNEQFF. Here the CDR3 DNA reads TGTGCCAGCAGTTCCCCGCTTGGGAATGAGCAGTTCTTC.

This clone was detected only once. This chain uses TRBV7-8 with TRBJ2-7, with 9 bases lining up with TRBD1. J was trimmed by 0 bases and V by 4 bases; bases with no gene match: 7. The CDR3 is made up of 16 amino acids. Germline V CDR1 and CDR2: SGHVS, FQNEAQ. The CDR3 is CASSYGQGSNSYEQYF. Here the CDR3 DNA reads TGTGCCAGCAGCTACGGACAGGGGTCAAACTCCTACGAGCAGTACTTC.

V gene TRBV11-2 combines with J gene TRBJ2-7; D perhaps matches TRBD1 (5 bases). The CDR3 length is 14 residues. Germline V gene lookup returns CDR1 SGHAT and CDR2 FQNNGV. Trimming shortened V by 5 bases and J by 2 bases, and 13 bases separated the two germline ends. Here the CDR3 reads CASSPTRGPYEQYF. The CDR3 nucleotides read TGTGCCAGCAGCCCTACAAGGGGTCCCTACGAGCAGTACTTC. Complete variable domain (other parts from reference TRBV11-2 and TRBJ2-7): EAGVAQSPRYKIIEKRQSVAFWCNPISGHATLYWYQQILGQGPKLLIQFQNNGVVDDSQLPKDRFSAERLKGVDSTLKIQPAKLEDSAVYLCASSPTRGPYEQYFGPGTRLTVT.

V and J are TRBV19 and TRBJ1-6; D call uncertain. V lost 2 bases, J lost 13 bases, and 15 bases lay in between. This CDR3 comprises 14 residues. Per germline, CDR1 LNHDA and CDR2 SQIVND (reference sequence). Here the CDR3 DNA reads TGTGCCAGTAGTATAAAGGTGTTCGGATTCCCCCTCCACTTT. It codes for CASSIKVFGFPLHF.

The V gene is TRBV6-2 or TRBV6-3, the J gene TRBJ2-4; D may match TRBD1 or TRBD2 (5 bases each). The CDR3 extends over 14 amino acids. Germline V lookup: CDR1 MNHEY, CDR2 SVGEGT. V lost 6 bases, J lost 0 bases, and 9 bases lay in between. The CDR3 region is CASSSGTAKNIQYF. The CDR3 nucleotides read TGTGCCAGCAGCTCCGGGACAGCCAAAAACATTCAGTACTTC.

The V and J genes are TRBV5-6 and TRBJ1-1, with TRBD1 matching over 9 bases. CDR3 length equals 13 residues. In germline, CDR1 is SGHDT, CDR2 YYEEEE. The V and J ends lost 4 bases and 3 bases, in that order; junction bases with no gene match: 1. In DNA, the CDR3 is TGTGCCAGCAGCCGGGACAGGGACACTGAAGCTTTCTTT. Translating it yields CASSRDRDTEAFF.

This sequence joins TRBV29-1 and TRBJ1-1; maybe TRBD1 (6 bases). V shed 7 bases and J shed 5 bases, with 14 bases lying between them. This CDR3 comprises 12 residues. CDR1 is SQVTM and CDR2 is ANQGSEA in the germline V gene. The CDR3 sequence is CSADRGGTEAFF. DNA for the CDR3: TGCAGCGCTGATAGAGGGGGAACTGAAGCTTTCTTT. The whole variable domain, filled in from reference TRBV29-1 and TRBJ1-1, reads SAVISQKPSRDICQRGTSLTIQCQVDSQVTMMFWYRQQPGQSLTLIATANQGSEATYESGFVIDKFPISRPNLTFSTLTVSNMSPEDSSIYLCSADRGGTEAFFGQGTRLTVV.

The V call is TRBV3-1 (or the pseudogene TRBV3-2), the J call TRBJ2-3; maybe TRBD2 (6 bases). The CDR3 consists of 16 residues. Deletions cut 4 bases from V and 2 bases from J, with 16 bases between. Germline V gives CDR1 LGHDT, CDR2 YNNKEL (reference sequence). As DNA, the CDR3 is TGTGCCAGCAGCCTCGCGGGCGGGGCGGCCACAGATACGCAGTATTTT. Translation gives CASSLAGGAATDTQYF.

The rearrangement uses TRBV11-1 and TRBJ2-1; 10 bases map to TRBD2. J lost 0 bases, V lost 2 bases, and 1 base had no gene match. This CDR3 contains 16 residues. The V gene's germline CDR1 is SGHAT and CDR2 FQDESV (reference sequence). The CDR3 nucleotides are TGTGCCAGCAGCTTACAGCGGGGGGGCTCCTACAATGAGCAGTTCTTC. It is translated as CASSLQRGGSYNEQFF.

V gene TRBV24-1 combines with J gene TRBJ1-5; D possibly corresponds to TRBD1 (5 bases). The CDR3 sequence is 13 residues long. V was shortened by 12 bases and J by 2 bases, with 13 bases between the two germline ends. Germline-derived CDR1 and CDR2 are KGHDR and SFDVKD. The CDR3 here is CAPQGRGNQPQHF. Written as DNA, the CDR3 is TGTGCCCCCCAGGGTCGAGGCAATCAGCCCCAGCATTTT.

The CDR3 sequence is CASSQDGLGRITWGQYF. The CDR3 region has the DNA TGTGCCAGCAGCCAAGATGGTTTGGGGCGGATCACATGGGGGCAGTACTTC. The chain uses TRBV3-1 (or the pseudogene TRBV3-2) and TRBJ2-7, with D maybe TRBD1 (5 bases). This CDR3 is 17 amino acids long. V dropped 0 bases and J dropped 9 bases, with 24 bases sitting between them. The germline CDR1 and CDR2 sequences are LGHDT and YNNKEL (reference sequence).

The chain has TRBV6-8 and TRBJ1-2; TRBD1 matches at 7 bases. CDR1 and CDR2 (germline): MNHGY, SAAAGT. The CDR3 contains 17 residues. V lost 3 bases and J lost 8; bases outside the gene matches: 18. The CDR3 coding sequence is TGTGCCAGCAGTTATCACCTGGGGCAGGGGGTTTGTGCGGGCTACACCTTC. It encodes CASSYHLGQGVCAGYTF.

V usage is TRBV4-1 and J usage is TRBJ2-3; D is unresolved. V was clipped by 4 bases and J by 2 bases, with 4 bases between them. The V gene's germline CDR1 is MGHRA and CDR2 YSYEKL. This CDR3 contains 12 residues. The CDR3 loop reads CASSLSTDTQYF. The CDR3 DNA reads as TGCGCCAGCAGCCTCTCCACAGATACGCAGTATTTT.

The chain carries TRBV5-4 and TRBJ2-7; 11 bases are shared with TRBD2. This CDR3 spans 15 amino acids. Per the germline V gene, CDR1 is SGHNT and CDR2 is YYREEE (reference sequence). V trimming: 4 bases; J trimming: 3 bases; junction bases outside the gene matches: 6. CDR3: CASSPGGTSGYEQYF. DNA for the CDR3: TGTGCCAGCAGCCCGGGTGGGACTAGCGGCTACGAGCAGTACTTC. Filled out from reference TRBV5-4 and TRBJ2-7, the complete variable domain reads ETGVTQSPTHLIKTRGQQVTLRCSSQSGHNTVSWYQQALGQGPQFIFQYYREEENGRGNFPPRFSGLQFPNYSSELNVNALELDDSALYLCASSPGGTSGYEQYFGPGTRLTVT.

V and J are TRBV27 and TRBJ2-7, with D perhaps matching TRBD2 (6 bases). There are 14 residues in the CDR3. With 5 bases removed from V and 7 bases from J, the gap between germline ends came to 18 bases. The germline V gene has CDR1 MNHEY and CDR2 SMNVEV (reference sequence). CDR3 region: CASSPGLLVGEQYF. DNA of the CDR3: TGTGCCAGCAGTCCTGGACTACTCGTTGGGGAGCAGTACTTC.

This rearrangement joins TRBV7-8 to TRBJ2-7; 7 bases agree with TRBD1. Trimming took 3 bases from V and 3 from J; bases not matched to a gene: 5. Germline V gives CDR1 SGHVS, CDR2 FQNEAQ. The CDR3 is 14 amino acids. The CDR3: CASSFGQASYEQYF. The DNA of the CDR3 is TGTGCCAGCAGCTTCGGACAGGCGAGCTACGAGCAGTACTTC.

This sequence joins TRBV6-4 and TRBJ2-1; the match to TRBD2 covers 8 bases. After removal of 3 bases from V and 2 bases from J, the junction contained 12 bases not matched to a gene. The CDR3 is 18 residues long. Looked up from germline, CDR1 is MRHNA and CDR2 is SNTAGT. The CDR3 is CASSERASGLRAYNEQFF. The CDR3 region has the DNA TGTGCCAGCAGTGAAAGAGCTAGCGGGTTAAGGGCCTACAATGAGCAGTTCTTC.

The V gene is TRBV18, the J gene TRBJ1-3; no clear D. Germline V gene data show CDR1 as KGHSH and CDR2 as LQKENI. The CDR3 spans 17 residues. V shed 1 base and J shed 0 bases, with 13 bases lying between them. CDR3 sequence: CASSPLRLRSSGNTIYF. CDR3 in DNA: TGTGCCAGCTCACCACTCCGACTGAGAAGCTCTGGAAACACCATATATTTT.

The chain links TRBV3-1 (or the pseudogene TRBV3-2) to TRBJ2-1; D may be TRBD2 (6 bases). Per germline, CDR1 LGHDT and CDR2 YNNKEL (reference sequence). CDR3 length: 17 residues. Trimming took off 0 bases at V and 6 bases at J, with 18 bases between the two ends. In nucleotides, the CDR3 is TGTGCCAGCAGCCAAGACGCCCGGGAGAGGTTTTCCAATGAGCAGTTCTTC. Amino acids: CASSQDARERFSNEQFF.

This chain connects TRBV3-1 (or the pseudogene TRBV3-2) to TRBJ1-2, with D uncertain. Germline V CDR1 and CDR2: LGHDT, YNNKEL (reference sequence). V was shortened by 4 bases and J by 4 bases, with 22 bases between the two germline ends. This CDR3 has 17 residues. The CDR3 DNA follows: TGTGCCAGCAGCCCCCATTACAGATCCCCCCGGAGCTATGGCTACACCTTC. Its protein product is CASSPHYRSPRSYGYTF.

A single count supports this clone. The V and J genes are TRBV13 and TRBJ1-1; TRBD1 might be the D (5 bases). CDR3 size: 15 residues. Trimming removed 2 bases from V and 1 base from J, with 11 bases in between. Germline CDR1 is PRHDT and CDR2 is FYEKMQ (reference sequence). The DNA of the CDR3 is TGTGCCAGCAGCTTATTAGGGGCGGCGAACACTGAAGCTTTCTTT. Its translation is CASSLLGAANTEAFF.

The J gene is TRBJ1-4, the V gene TRBV15; tentatively, D is TRBD1 (5 bases). The germline V gene has CDR1 LNHNV and CDR2 YYDKDF (reference sequence). The CDR3 consists of 15 residues. The V end lost 2 bases, the J end lost 1 base, and 8 bases lay between the germline ends. The CDR3: CATSRYDRTNEKLFF. DNA of the CDR3: TGTGCCACCAGCAGATACGACAGAACTAATGAAAAACTGTTTTTT.

This sequence joins TRBV2 and TRBJ2-7; D gene unclear. From germline, CDR1 is SNHLY and CDR2 FYNNEI. This CDR3 contains 13 residues. V shed 1 base and J shed 4 bases, with 8 bases lying between them. CDR3 sequence reads: CASSEDRRYEQYF. The CDR3 DNA is TGTGCCAGCAGTGAAGACCGAAGGTACGAGCAGTACTTC. Combining the CDR3 with reference TRBV2 and TRBJ2-7 gives the whole variable domain EPEVTQTPSHQVTQMGQEVILRCVPISNHLYFYWYRQILGQKVEFLVSFYNNEISEKSEIFDDQFSVERPDGSNFTLKIRSTKLEDSAMYFCASSEDRRYEQYFGPGTRLTVT.

This chain connects TRBV27 to TRBJ2-7; no clear D gene. CDR1 is MNHEY, CDR2 SMNVEV, per germline (reference sequence). Trimming took off 1 base at V and 6 bases at J, with 10 bases between the two ends. The CDR3 runs 13 residues. CDR3 sequence: CASSLFLGSEQYF. CDR3 nucleotides: TGTGCCAGCAGTTTATTCCTAGGTTCCGAGCAGTACTTC.

This clone is a singleton in its sample. V and J are TRBV5-1 and TRBJ2-3, with 8 bases lining up with TRBD1. The CDR3 is made up of 16 amino acids. Germline loops: CDR1 SGHRS, CDR2 YFSETQ. V trimming: 0 bases; J trimming: 4 bases; junction bases outside the gene matches: 7. The CDR3 region has the DNA TGCGCCAGCAGCTTGGTTCCAGGGGGCGGGGCAGATACGCAGTATTTT. Translating it yields CASSLVPGGGADTQYF.

The CDR3 sequence: CASSAPGQVLWGYTF. For the CDR3, the DNA is TGTGCCAGTAGTGCTCCCGGACAGGTTTTATGGGGCTACACCTTC. J is TRBJ1-2 and V is TRBV19; TRBD1 matches at 7 bases. CDR3 size: 15 residues. The germline CDR1 and CDR2 sequences are LNHDA and SQIVND (reference sequence). The V and J ends lost 5 bases and 8 bases, in that order; junction bases with no gene match: 14.

This clone has just one count. J is TRBJ1-6 and V is TRBV5-6; D ambiguous. This CDR3 region has 14 residues. Trimming removed 1 base from V and 6 bases from J, with 8 bases in between. Per germline, CDR1 SGHDT and CDR2 YYEEEE. DNA of the CDR3: TGTGCCAGCAGCTTGTGGTCATTTAATTCACCCCTCCACTTT. Translating gives CASSLWSFNSPLHF.

J is TRBJ1-2 and V is TRBV27; the D gene is possibly TRBD1 (6 bases). The V and J ends lost 5 bases and 4 bases respectively, with 20 bases between them. The CDR3 loop spans 16 amino acids. Germline loops: CDR1 MNHEY, CDR2 SMNVEV (reference sequence). CDR3: CASSMDAGQRSYGYTF. CDR3 coding DNA: TGTGCCAGCAGTATGGACGCCGGACAGCGGTCCTATGGCTACACCTTC.

This chain connects TRBV6-5 to TRBJ1-6; D ambiguous. Germline V CDR1 and CDR2: MNHEY, SVGAGI. V lost 4 bases to trimming and J lost 7 bases, with 8 bases between them. CDR3 length: 13 residues. The CDR3 DNA reads as TGTGCCAGCAGTTGGTTAAAAAATTCACCCCTCCACTTT. Protein: CASSWLKNSPLHF.

This chain uses TRBV12-3 or TRBV12-4 with TRBJ1-2; D is perhaps TRBD1 (5 bases). This CDR3 has 13 amino acids. V lost 6 bases and J lost 3, with 11 bases in between. The chain's CDR3 is CASRGLGDYGYTF. In DNA, the CDR3 is TGTGCCAGCAGGGGCTTGGGGGACTATGGCTACACCTTC.

This chain connects TRBV11-2 to TRBJ2-3; tentative D call: TRBD2 (5 bases). The V and J ends lost 1 base and 1 base respectively, with 6 bases between them. The CDR3 spans 14 residues. Germline-derived CDR1 and CDR2 are SGHAT and FQNNGV. The CDR3 DNA follows: TGTGCCAGCAGCTTAGGAGCGGGCACAGATACGCAGTATTTT. It specifies CASSLGAGTDTQYF.